This T cell receptor (beta chain) emerged from a study of blood T cell repertoires in COVID-19. Study details: T cells, B-cell-depleted T cells, or PBMCs supplied cDNA or gDNA.

The CDR3 is 15 residues long. Trimming took 3 bases from V and 3 from J; bases not matched to a gene: 7. Per the study methods: Amplified reference gene primers provided the basis for estimating nucleated cell counts. Sequenced by immunoSEQ multiplex PCR; TCRdb stores in-frame clones only, minus some. V, J and clone size were drawn from that table, and D and trimming were deduced from the DNA. Seen here are approximately 94,000 clones, approximately 93% observed once, and the top ten hold roughly 1.9%. This clone appeared once. The chain is built from TRBV23-1 and TRBJ1-2; 7 bases align to TRBD1. TRBV23-1 is given ORF status, its function remaining uncertain. Sequencing was carried out using peripheral blood. The TCR originated in a man aged 50-60 years with active COVID-19. CDR3 in DNA: TGCGCCAGCAGTCATCCCGACAGGGCAGACTATGGCTACACCTTC. Translation: CASSHPDRADYGYTF.